This passage covers 5 T cell receptor beta chains from one sample sequenced in a study of T cell changes during pregnancy in multiple sclerosis. Using immunoSEQ multiplex PCR, the repertoire was profiled, and TCRdb retains in-frame clones only, with some absent. The repertoire consists of some 77,000 clones, with roughly nine tenths occurring once and the leading ten covering around 0.2%. The sequencing used CD4+ T cells from peripheral blood mononuclear cells, collected before pregnancy. The receptor source for this set is a female donor with multiple sclerosis, enrolled in a pregnancy study.

This clone was picked up a small number of times. The chain links TRBV6-5 to TRBJ1-6, with 7 bases fitting TRBD1. This CDR3 is 12 amino acids long. Germline V gene data show CDR1 as MNHEY and CDR2 as SVGAGI. V was pared by 9 bases and J by 10 bases, with 6 bases of the junction left unmatched. The CDR3 sequence is CASQGGQSPLHF. As DNA, the CDR3 is TGTGCCAGTCAGGGGGGACAATCACCCCTCCACTTT.

The chain couples TRBV19 to TRBJ2-3; 10 positions match TRBD2. The J segment lost 6 bases and the V segment lost 3 bases, leaving 3 bases of the junction unmatched. CDR1 and CDR2 (germline): LNHDA, SQIVND (reference sequence). There are 14 residues in the CDR3. The DNA for the CDR3 is TGTGCCAGTAGTATGGCTAGCGGGAGTGATACGCAGTATTTT. Amino acid sequence: CASSMASGSDTQYF. Filled out from reference TRBV19 and TRBJ2-3, the complete variable domain reads DGGITQSPKYLFRKEGQNVTLSCEQNLNHDAMYWYRQDPGQGLRLIYYSQIVNDFQKGDIAEGYSVSREKKESFPLTVTSAQKNPTAFYLCASSMASGSDTQYFGPGTRLTVL.

This chain uses TRBV27 with TRBJ2-1, with TRBD1 matching 7 bases. The CDR3 has 14 residues. The V segment lost 7 bases and the J segment 5 bases; nucleotides outside the gene matches: 8. CDR1 is MNHEY, CDR2 SMNVEV, per germline (reference sequence). CDR3 protein: CASTSGQFHNEQFF. The CDR3 DNA reads TGTGCCAGCACCTCGGGACAGTTTCACAATGAGCAGTTCTTC.

This sequence joins TRBV5-1 and TRBJ1-2; D might be TRBD1 (5 bases). This CDR3 is 13 amino acids long. Germline CDR1 reads SGHRS; CDR2 reads YFSETQ. Trimming took 0 bases from V and 3 from J, leaving 6 bases between them. The DNA of the CDR3 is TGCGCCAGCAGCTTGGCGGGGGACTATGGCTACACCTTC. Its translation: CASSLAGDYGYTF.

This clone showed up just a few times. The chain carries TRBV18 and TRBJ1-2; 7 bases align to TRBD1. Germline V gives CDR1 KGHSH, CDR2 LQKENI. Trimming at V came to 6 bases and at J to 2 bases, leaving 6 bases not matched to a gene. This CDR3 is 14 amino acids long. As DNA, the CDR3 is TGTGCCAGCTCGGCTAGGACAGGCAACTATGGCTACACCTTC. It specifies CASSARTGNYGYTF.